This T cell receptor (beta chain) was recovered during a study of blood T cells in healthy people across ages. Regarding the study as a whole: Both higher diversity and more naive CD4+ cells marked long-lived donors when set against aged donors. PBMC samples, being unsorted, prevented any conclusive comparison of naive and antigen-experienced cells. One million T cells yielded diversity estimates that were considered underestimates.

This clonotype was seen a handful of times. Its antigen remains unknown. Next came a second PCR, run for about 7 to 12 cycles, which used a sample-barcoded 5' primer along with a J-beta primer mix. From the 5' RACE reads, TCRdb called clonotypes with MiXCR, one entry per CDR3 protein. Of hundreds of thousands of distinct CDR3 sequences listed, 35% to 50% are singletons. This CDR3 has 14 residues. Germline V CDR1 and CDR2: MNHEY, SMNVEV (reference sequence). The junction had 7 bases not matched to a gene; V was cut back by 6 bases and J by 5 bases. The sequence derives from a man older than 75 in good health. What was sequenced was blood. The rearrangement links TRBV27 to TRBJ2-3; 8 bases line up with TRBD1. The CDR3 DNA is TGTGCCAGCAGAAAAGACAGGGGTATAGATACGCAGTATTTT. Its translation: CASRKDRGIDTQYF.